This T cell receptor beta chain originates from a study of post-analysis software for immune sequencing data. The study's findings and limits: The study found significantly lower normalized Chao1 diversity in multiple sclerosis patients than in controls. Among 5 or 6 TRBV segments more frequent in patients than controls were TRBV5-6, TRBV5-1 and TRBV20-1.

The CDR3 extends over 15 amino acids. The V gene's germline CDR1 is MNHEY and CDR2 SMNVEV (reference sequence). This clonotype was seen only a few times. Its antigen is not identified. Built from TCR beta cDNA, the libraries had unique molecular identifiers in them. TCRdb used MiXCR to reprocess the PCR reads, holding one entry per CDR3 protein. The table records approximately 400,000 distinct CDR3 sequences, 30% to 45% of them present only once. The clonotype comes from a girl aged 10-17 years with multiple sclerosis. The chain recombines TRBV27 with TRBJ2-5; the match to TRBD1 covers 10 bases. The closer fit of TRBJ2-7 to the DNA end suggests the J call may be wrong. The sample taken for sequencing was blood. The CDR3 loop is CASSRTGTGASEQYF. The CDR3 DNA sequence: TGTGCCAGCAGTCGAACCGGGACAGGGGCCTCCGAGCAGTACTTC.